Following are 25 T cell receptor beta chains from one sample sequenced in a study of molecular identifiers for immune sequencing clone quantification. TCRdb fed the PCR reads into MiXCR, producing one record per CDR3 protein. The table records about 640,000 distinct CDR3 sequences, 15% to 20% of them present only once. The sequencing input was naive CD8+ T cells from blood, with Jurkat cell RNA spiked in. As for subset: FACS-sorted CD8+CD4-CCR7+CD45RA+ naive T cells. The receptor source for this set is a human donor in good health. Some libraries in this study had Jurkat cell RNA spiked in.

This clonotype was observed a handful of times. The rearrangement uses TRBV4-1 and TRBJ1-2; D is ambiguous. Trimming removed 1 base at V and 4 bases at J, with 19 bases between. This CDR3 is 17 amino acids long. Germline CDR1 and CDR2: MGHRA and YSYEKL. CDR3 bases: TGCGCCAGCAGCCAAGTCTACCCAGGAGTAAGCCTCTATGGCTACACCTTC. This translates into CASSQVYPGVSLYGYTF.

This clonotype was found a few times. V usage is TRBV11-2 and J usage is TRBJ1-1; D call uncertain. Germline-derived CDR1 and CDR2 are SGHAT and FQNNGV. The CDR3 runs 16 residues. V was trimmed by 1 base and J by 4 bases, leaving 16 bases between them. The CDR3 bases are TGTGCCAGCAGCTTAGTGTACGCGGGTTGGGGCACTGAAGCTTTCTTT. Its translation: CASSLVYAGWGTEAFF.

This clonotype was seen only a few times. The rearrangement uses TRBV27 and TRBJ2-7; the D is unclear. Germline V lookup: CDR1 MNHEY, CDR2 SMNVEV (reference sequence). The V end lost 2 bases, the J end lost 2 bases, and 10 bases lay between the germline ends. This CDR3 comprises 14 residues. Here the CDR3 reads CASSLGATAYEQYF. The CDR3 DNA follows: TGTGCCAGCAGTTTAGGCGCGACGGCCTACGAGCAGTACTTC.

This clonotype was seen at least ten times. This chain uses TRBV7-3 with TRBJ2-3; TRBD2 matches at 9 bases. The V gene's germline CDR1 is SGHTA and CDR2 FQGTGA. The V and J ends lost 1 base and 6 bases, in that order; junction bases with no gene match: 5. The CDR3 length is 15 residues. Here the CDR3 reads CASSLIGGRGDTQYF. The DNA for the CDR3 is TGTGCCAGCAGCTTAATCGGCGGGAGGGGTGATACGCAGTATTTT.

This clonotype was counted at least ten times. The chain carries TRBV19 and TRBJ1-5; D ambiguous. The CDR3 runs 13 residues. Germline V gives CDR1 LNHDA, CDR2 SQIVND (reference sequence). V was shortened by 8 bases and J by 7 bases, with 15 bases between the two germline ends. Written as DNA, the CDR3 is TGTGCCAGTTCAATTGGGGTCGGACAGCCCCAGCATTTT. Protein product: CASSIGVGQPQHF.

This clonotype was recorded a few times. V usage is TRBV19 and J usage is TRBJ2-3, with 7 bases matching TRBD2. With V trimmed by 1 base and J by 11 bases, 3 bases remained unmatched. The CDR3 spans 12 residues. Germline V gene data show CDR1 as LNHDA and CDR2 as SQIVND (reference sequence). CDR3 region: CASSIAGGLQYF. The CDR3 nucleotides are TGTGCCAGTAGTATAGCGGGGGGACTGCAGTATTTT. Drawing the rest from reference TRBV19 and TRBJ2-3, the complete variable domain is DGGITQSPKYLFRKEGQNVTLSCEQNLNHDAMYWYRQDPGQGLRLIYYSQIVNDFQKGDIAEGYSVSREKKESFPLTVTSAQKNPTAFYLCASSIAGGLQYFGPGTRLTVL.

There are many counts of this clonotype. The V gene is TRBV12-3 or TRBV12-4, the J gene TRBJ2-5; 13 bases fit TRBD2. The CDR3 has 18 residues. The J segment lost 4 bases and the V segment lost 0 bases, leaving 8 bases of the junction unmatched. The CDR3: CASSLALGTSGDSETQYF. As DNA, the CDR3 is TGTGCCAGCAGTTTAGCGCTCGGGACTAGCGGGGACTCAGAGACCCAGTACTTC.

There are many counts of this clonotype. The V and J genes are TRBV19 and TRBJ1-1, with D unresolved. This CDR3 has 13 residues. In germline, CDR1 is LNHDA, CDR2 SQIVND (reference sequence). The V end lost 3 bases, the J end lost 1 base, and 6 bases lay between the germline ends. DNA for the CDR3: TGTGCCAGTAGTATCTCGGGGAACACTGAAGCTTTCTTT. This translates into CASSISGNTEAFF.

This clonotype was seen only a few times. The chain is built from TRBV4-3 and TRBJ2-7; no firm D call. The CDR3 runs 16 residues. V lost 0 bases to trimming and J lost 0 bases, with 12 bases between them. Looked up from germline, CDR1 is LGHNA and CDR2 is YSLEER. The CDR3 coding sequence is TGCGCCAGCAGCCAAGATTCAGGCCTGAGCTCCTACGAGCAGTACTTC. This translates into CASSQDSGLSSYEQYF.

This clonotype appeared many times. The chain is built from TRBV30 and TRBJ1-2; weak D call: TRBD1 (5 bases). The CDR3 is made up of 12 amino acids. V was clipped by 0 bases and J by 7 bases, with 9 bases between them. The germline V gene encodes CDR1 GTSNPN and CDR2 SVGIG (reference sequence). CDR3 amino acids: CAWSVAGLGYTF. The DNA for the CDR3 is TGTGCCTGGAGTGTTGCAGGGCTTGGCTACACCTTC. The full variable domain, completed using reference TRBV30 and TRBJ1-2, is SQTIHQWPATLVQPVGSPLSLECTVEGTSNPNLYWYRQAAGRGLQLLFYSVGIGQISSEVPQNLSASRPQDRQFILSSKKLLLSDSGFYLCAWSVAGLGYTFGSGTRLTVV.

This clonotype was detected many times. The chain is built from TRBV12-3 or TRBV12-4 and TRBJ2-7, with TRBD2 identical over 11 bases. V was clipped by 4 bases and J by 4 bases; unmatched bases: 6. This CDR3 comprises 15 residues. The CDR3 sequence is CASSSYSGRGYEQYF. Here the CDR3 DNA reads TGTGCCAGCAGTTCCTATAGCGGGAGGGGTTACGAGCAGTACTTC.

This rearrangement joins TRBV19 to TRBJ2-1; D perhaps matches TRBD2 (5 bases). Trimming removed 2 bases at V and 0 bases at J, with 11 bases between. Looked up from germline, CDR1 is LNHDA and CDR2 is SQIVND (reference sequence). The CDR3 has 16 residues. CDR3 amino acids: CASSISAGLSYNEQFF. CDR3 nucleotide sequence: TGTGCCAGTAGTATAAGTGCAGGACTCTCCTACAATGAGCAGTTCTTC.

This clonotype appeared many times. The gene calls are TRBV27 and TRBJ1-5; 8 bases match TRBD1. The CDR3 spans 14 residues. Germline trimming cut 2 bases from V and 3 bases from J; bases unmatched to any gene: 0. In germline, CDR1 is MNHEY, CDR2 SMNVEV (reference sequence). Here the CDR3 DNA reads TGTGCCAGCAGTTTACAGGGGGCCAATCAGCCCCAGCATTTT. This sequence encodes CASSLQGANQPQHF.

This clonotype was observed many times. This chain links TRBV7-8 with TRBJ1-4, with D perhaps TRBD1 (5 bases). This CDR3 is built from 15 residues. Deletions cut 1 base from V and 6 bases from J, with 12 bases between. Germline V gives CDR1 SGHVS, CDR2 FQNEAQ. CDR3 DNA sequence: TGTGCCAGCAGCTTAGGGCCAGGGTTGGATGAAAAACTGTTTTTT. Translation: CASSLGPGLDEKLFF.

Turning to this clonotype: This could be a read error, since a much larger clone is one nucleotide away. J is TRBJ2-1 and V is TRBV7-2; D perhaps matches TRBD1 (6 bases). The ends were cut back, 5 bases at V and 8 bases at J, with 22 bases in the middle. The length of the CDR3 is 16 residues. Per the germline V gene, CDR1 is SGHTA and CDR2 is FQGNSA. The CDR3 DNA reads as TGTGCCAGCAGCCCTACAGGACAGATGAGACTCTATGAGCAGTTCTTC. It is translated as CASSPTGQMRLYEQFF.

Worth noting for this clonotype: A junction end diverges from the germline sequence, so it may reflect a read error. The chain employs TRBV12-3 or TRBV12-4 and TRBJ1-2; TRBD1 aligns across 8 bases. The CDR3 loop spans 14 amino acids. CDR3 DNA: TGTGCCAGCAGAGGACAGGGAATAAACTATGGCTACGCCTTC. Protein product: CASRGQGINYGYAF.

In this sample, this clonotype turned up many times. This sequence joins TRBV7-2 and TRBJ2-5; the D is unclear. The CDR3 sequence is 14 residues long. V was pared by 1 base and J by 4 bases, with 10 bases between. The germline V gene has CDR1 SGHTA and CDR2 FQGNSA. CDR3 DNA: TGTGCCAGCAGCTTAGTTGGACCTAGAGAGACCCAGTACTTC. Protein product: CASSLVGPRETQYF.

V and J are TRBV9 and TRBJ2-5; D is uncertain. This CDR3 spans 13 amino acids. CDR1 and CDR2 (germline): SGDLS, YYNGEE. V gave up 0 bases and J gave up 3 bases, with 6 bases separating them. DNA for the CDR3: TGTGCCAGCAGCGTAGACATTAAAGAGACCCAGTACTTC. This gives the protein CASSVDIKETQYF.

At least ten counts were recorded for this clonotype. The chain links TRBV7-9 to TRBJ1-5; D remains unclear. The length of the CDR3 is 15 residues. From germline, CDR1 is SEHNR and CDR2 FQNEAQ (reference sequence). V lost 2 bases and J lost 0, with 8 bases in between. CDR3 region: CASSLNRSSNQPQHF. The CDR3 DNA is TGTGCCAGCAGCTTAAACAGATCTAGCAATCAGCCCCAGCATTTT.

Regarding this clonotype: The junction and the germline gene differ at one end; a read error may be behind it. V usage is TRBV6-5 and J usage is TRBJ1-3, with D possibly matching TRBD1 (5 bases). Germline CDR1 is MNHEY and CDR2 is SVGAGI. The CDR3 loop spans 14 amino acids. Written as DNA, the CDR3 is TGTGCCAGCAGCCCCGGGACTACTGGAAACATCATATATTTT. It translates to CASSPGTTGNIIYF.

This clonotype came up many times. The rearrangement links TRBV29-1 to TRBJ2-7; 7 bases line up with TRBD1. The ends lost 6 bases at V and 4 bases at J; junction bases unmatched: 9. The CDR3 runs 13 residues. Germline-derived CDR1 and CDR2 are SQVTM and ANQGSEA. DNA for the CDR3: TGCAGCGTAACCCAACAGGGGCGGTACGAGCAGTACTTC. Translating it yields CSVTQQGRYEQYF.

This clonotype was counted a few times. A much larger clone differs from this one at a single base, so this may be a read error. The chain couples TRBV27 to TRBJ2-7; no definite D call. V shed 5 bases and J shed 5 bases, with 16 bases lying between them. Looked up from germline, CDR1 is MNHEY and CDR2 is SMNVEV (reference sequence). The CDR3 totals 14 residues. For the CDR3, the DNA is TGTGCCAGCAGTACCACCGGGTCGACCCACGAGCAGTACTTC. This translates into CASSTTGSTHEQYF.

This clonotype has at least ten counts. V usage is TRBV6-5 and J usage is TRBJ2-5; 10 bases are shared with TRBD2. Germline V gene sequence: CDR1 MNHEY, CDR2 SVGAGI. This CDR3 contains 18 residues. V lost 2 bases and J lost 0; bases outside the gene matches: 9. The CDR3 region is CASSYGKTSGEYQETQYF. The DNA for the CDR3 is TGTGCCAGCAGTTACGGAAAAACTAGCGGGGAGTACCAAGAGACCCAGTACTTC.

This rearrangement joins TRBV20-1 to TRBJ2-7; no firm D call. CDR3 length: 12 amino acids. V lost 2 bases to trimming and J lost 2 bases, with 7 bases between them. CDR1 DFQATT and CDR2 SNEGSKA come from the germline V gene (reference sequence). CDR3 loop: CSARNKPYEQYF. CDR3 nucleotide sequence: TGCAGTGCTAGAAACAAACCCTACGAGCAGTACTTC.

This clonotype was counted at least ten times. The chain has TRBV6-1 and TRBJ2-7; the D gene could be TRBD1 or TRBD2 (6 bases each). Trimming stripped 0 bases from V and 0 bases from J, with 18 bases between. In germline, CDR1 is MNHNS, CDR2 SASEGT. The CDR3 spans 18 residues. Here the CDR3 DNA reads TGTGCCAGCAGTGAAGCGCTTCTAGGGGGGCCTTCCTCCTACGAGCAGTACTTC. Translating it yields CASSEALLGGPSSYEQYF.